Listed below are T cell receptor beta chains from one sample, sequenced in a study of beta chain features in type 1 diabetes. Assay used: immunoSEQ multiplex PCR; TCRdb lists only in-frame clones, some missing. This table has some 640,000 clones, roughly an eighth appearing once. The sequenced material came from naive CD4+ T cells from blood. All receptors come from a man aged 18-30 years with type 1 diabetes. CDR3s include the opening cysteine and the closing phenylalanine or tryptophan. D genes are given only for firm matches. Clone size appears in some rows only: once, few, many, or a class for an expanded clone.

TRBD2,15,TRBV27,.,TRBJ2-7,TGTGCCAGCAGTTTAAGGGCTAGCGGCGGCTACGAGCAGTACTTC,CASSLRASGGYEQYF
.,15,TRBV18,.,TRBJ2-7,TGTGCCAGCTCACCAAGGGGGTCAAGCTCCTACGAGCAGTACTTC,CASSPRGSSSYEQYF
.,15,TRBV10-3,.,TRBJ2-3,TGTGCCATCAGCGAGTTCACTAATAGTGCAGATACGCAGTATTTT,CAISEFTNSADTQYF
.,15,TRBV5-1,.,TRBJ2-3,TGCGCCAGCAGCCTGCCTAGCGTAAGCACAGATACGCAGTATTTT,CASSLPSVSTDTQYF
.,15,TRBV6-5,few,TRBJ1-4,TGTGCCAGCAGTTTAGTAACGGGACGAGATGAAAAACTGTTTTTT,CASSLVTGRDEKLFF
.,15,TRBV4-1,few,TRBJ1-1,TGCGCCAGCAGACCGACCCCTGCGGGTGGCACTGAAGCTTTCTTT,CASRPTPAGGTEAFF
.,15,TRBV7-2,.,TRBJ1-5,TGTGCCAGCAGCTTAGTTTGGGGAGGCAATCAGCCCCAGCATTTT,CASSLVWGGNQPQHF
TRBD1,13,TRBV30,.,TRBJ2-5,TGTGCCTGGAGCTACAGGGGGCAAGAGACCCAGTACTTC,CAWSYRGQETQYF
.,16,TRBV7-9,few,TRBJ2-3,TGTGCCAGCAGCTTAAGTTCCGCCGACCAGGGCGATACGCAGTATTTT,CASSLSSADQGDTQYF
.,12,TRBV10-3,.,TRBJ1-5,TGTGCCATCAGGGAACCCAATCAGCCCCAGCATTTT,CAIREPNQPQHF
.,13,TRBV25-1,few,TRBJ2-7,TGTGCCAGCAAGGGGGTTCTTTCCTACGAGCAGTACTTC,CASKGVLSYEQYF
.,11,TRBV30,few,TRBJ2-5,TGTGCCTGGAGTGTGGTCCAGACCCAGTACTTC,CAWSVVQTQYF
.,12,TRBV7-8,.,TRBJ2-7,TGTGCCAGCAGCGCCGGGACAACAGGGCAGTACTTC,CASSAGTTGQYF
TRBD1,15,TRBV5-1,few,TRBJ1-2,TGCGCCAGCAGCGGACAGGACGGGGGAAAGGATGGCTACACCTTC,CASSGQDGGKDGYTF
TRBD1,15,TRBV9,few,TRBJ2-3,TGTGCCAGCAGCTTAGGACAGGGGGGCACAGATACGCAGTATTTT,CASSLGQGGTDTQYF
.,13,TRBV7-2,.,TRBJ2-1,TGTGCCAGCAGCTTGGGCGGGGCCGTACGGCAGTTCTTC,CASSLGGAVRQFF
TRBD2,13,TRBV6-6,few,TRBJ2-3,TGTGCCGGGGCGACTAGCGGGAGAGATACGCAGTATTTT,CAGATSGRDTQYF
TRBD1,13,TRBV29-1,few,TRBJ2-1,TGCAGCTCCACAGGGGGCGCAAACAATGAGCAGTTCTTC,CSSTGGANNEQFF